This T cell receptor beta chain is drawn from a study of regulatory T cells in long-lasting Graves disease. Study-wide context: The term persistent Graves' disease signified upward of 5 years on antithyroid drugs with positive TSH receptor antibodies.

Time point of the sample: persistent/refractory GD, antithyroid drugs over 5 years with positive TRAb. RNA from PBMCs was the source of the TCR library. In building TCR beta libraries, iRepertoire HTBI primers were used together with Arm-PCR of CDR3 regions. TCRdb fed the multiplex PCR reads into MiXCR, producing one record per CDR3 protein. Of about 460,000 distinct CDR3 sequences listed, 20% to 25% are singletons. This clonotype was seen at least ten times. The antigen is unknown. Trimming took off 9 bases at V and 2 bases at J, with 10 bases between the two ends. CDR3 length equals 12 residues. In germline, CDR1 is SNHLY, CDR2 FYNNEI. Study-level points and caveats: Thyroid tissue was not sampled; only peripheral blood was. TRBV28, TRBJ1-2 and TRBJ2-5 were segments that persistent disease favored.

The source material was peripheral blood mononuclear cells (PBMCs), sampled when the disease was refractory, from a patient treated with antithyroid drugs. V usage is TRBV2 and J usage is TRBJ1-2, with a possible D match to TRBD1 (5 bases). The sequence derives from a female donor with Graves disease. The CDR3 DNA reads TGTGCCAGGGGAGAGGGGAACTATGGCTACACCTTC. This sequence encodes CARGEGNYGYTF.